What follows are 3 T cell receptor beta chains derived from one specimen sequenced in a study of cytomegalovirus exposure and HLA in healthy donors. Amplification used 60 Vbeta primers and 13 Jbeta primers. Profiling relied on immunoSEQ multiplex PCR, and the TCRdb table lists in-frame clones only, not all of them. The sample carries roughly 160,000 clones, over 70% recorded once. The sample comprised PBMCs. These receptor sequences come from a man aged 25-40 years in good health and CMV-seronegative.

The DNA of the CDR3 is TGTGCCAGCAGTTCATCGATGGGAAGGGGGCCACTAGAGACCCAGTACTTC. This gives the protein CASSSSMGRGPLETQYF. The V and J genes are TRBV28 and TRBJ2-5; TRBD1 aligns across 7 bases. The V and J ends lost 4 bases and 4 bases, in that order; junction bases with no gene match: 15. The CDR3 has 17 amino acids. Germline V gene lookup returns CDR1 MDHEN and CDR2 SYDVKM.

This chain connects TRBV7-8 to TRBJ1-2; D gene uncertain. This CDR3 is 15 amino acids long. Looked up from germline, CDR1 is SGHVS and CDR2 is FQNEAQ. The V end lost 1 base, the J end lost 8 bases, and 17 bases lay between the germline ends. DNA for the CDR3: TGTGCCAGCAGCTTAGAAGATCGGGATTTGAAAGGCTACACCTTC. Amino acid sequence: CASSLEDRDLKGYTF.

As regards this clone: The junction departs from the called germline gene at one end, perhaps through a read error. CDR3 bases: TGTGCCAGCAGAGTAGGAGGAGCGGGAGGACCCTACGAGCAGTACTTC. Amino acids: CASRVGGAGGPYEQYF. J is TRBJ2-7 and V is TRBV9; 9 bases map to TRBD2. This CDR3 has 16 amino acids. Germline V CDR1 and CDR2: SGDLS, YYNGEE.